This TCR beta chain was documented in a study of cytomegalovirus exposure and HLA in healthy donors. Primers included in the PCR were 60 Vbeta and 13 Jbeta primers. The assay was immunoSEQ multiplex PCR, and TCRdb's table has in-frame clones only and misses some. The sample lists 210,000 or so clones, approximately 82% occurring once. The J segment lost 3 bases and the V segment lost 4 bases, leaving 5 bases of the junction unmatched. The CDR3 runs 14 residues. Germline V lookup: CDR1 LNHDA, CDR2 SQIVND (reference sequence). The TCR sequence derives from a man younger than 30 in good health and CMV-seronegative. The V gene is TRBV19, the J gene TRBJ2-5; 7 nucleotides match TRBD1. Input material: PBMCs. CDR3 in amino acids: CASSTRDREETQYF. The CDR3 DNA follows: TGTGCCAGTAGTACCCGGGACAGAGAAGAGACCCAGTACTTC.